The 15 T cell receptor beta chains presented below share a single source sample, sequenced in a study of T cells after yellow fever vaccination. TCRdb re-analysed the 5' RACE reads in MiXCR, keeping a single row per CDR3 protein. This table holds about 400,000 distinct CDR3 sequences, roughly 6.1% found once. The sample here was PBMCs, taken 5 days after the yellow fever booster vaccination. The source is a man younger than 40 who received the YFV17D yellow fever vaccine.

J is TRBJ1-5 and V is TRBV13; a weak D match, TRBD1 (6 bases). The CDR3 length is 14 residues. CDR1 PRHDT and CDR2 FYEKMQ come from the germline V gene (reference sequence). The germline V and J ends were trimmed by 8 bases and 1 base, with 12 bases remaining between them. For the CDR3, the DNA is TGTGCCAGCTGCCGAGGGGGGAGCAATCAGCCCCAGCATTTT. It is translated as CASCRGGSNQPQHF.

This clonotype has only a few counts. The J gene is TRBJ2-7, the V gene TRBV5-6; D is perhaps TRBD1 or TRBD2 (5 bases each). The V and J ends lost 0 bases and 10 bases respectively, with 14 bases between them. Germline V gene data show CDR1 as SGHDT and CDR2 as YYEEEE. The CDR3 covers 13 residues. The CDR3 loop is CASSLGSQGPQYF. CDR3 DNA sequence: TGTGCCAGCAGCTTGGGATCCCAGGGACCTCAGTACTTC.

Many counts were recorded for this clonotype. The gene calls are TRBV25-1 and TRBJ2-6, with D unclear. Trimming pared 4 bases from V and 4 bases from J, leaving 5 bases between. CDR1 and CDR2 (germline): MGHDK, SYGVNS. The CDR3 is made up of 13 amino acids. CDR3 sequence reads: CASSVPGANVLTF. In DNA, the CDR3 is TGTGCCAGCAGTGTCCCCGGGGCCAACGTCCTGACTTTC.

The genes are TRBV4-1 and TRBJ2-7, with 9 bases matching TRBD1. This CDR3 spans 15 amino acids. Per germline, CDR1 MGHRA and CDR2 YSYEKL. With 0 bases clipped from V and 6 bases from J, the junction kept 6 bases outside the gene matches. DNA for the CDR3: TGCGCCAGCAGCCAAGAGGGACAGGGTGCCGGCGAGCAGTACTTC. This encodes CASSQEGQGAGEQYF.

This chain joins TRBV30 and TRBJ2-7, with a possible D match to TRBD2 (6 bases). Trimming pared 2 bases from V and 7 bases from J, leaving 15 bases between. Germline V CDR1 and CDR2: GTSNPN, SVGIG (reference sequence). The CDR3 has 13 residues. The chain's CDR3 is CAWSSLLAGEQYF. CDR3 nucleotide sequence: TGTGCCTGGAGTTCATTACTAGCAGGGGAGCAGTACTTC. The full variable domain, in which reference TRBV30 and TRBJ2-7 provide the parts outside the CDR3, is SQTIHQWPATLVQPVGSPLSLECTVEGTSNPNLYWYRQAAGRGLQLLFYSVGIGQISSEVPQNLSASRPQDRQFILSSKKLLLSDSGFYLCAWSSLLAGEQYFGPGTRLTVT.

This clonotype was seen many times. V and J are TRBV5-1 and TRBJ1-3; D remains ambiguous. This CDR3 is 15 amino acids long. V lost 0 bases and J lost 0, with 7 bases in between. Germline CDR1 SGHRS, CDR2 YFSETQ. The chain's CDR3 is CASSLEGTSGNTIYF. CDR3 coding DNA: TGCGCCAGCAGCTTGGAGGGTACCTCTGGAAACACCATATATTTT.

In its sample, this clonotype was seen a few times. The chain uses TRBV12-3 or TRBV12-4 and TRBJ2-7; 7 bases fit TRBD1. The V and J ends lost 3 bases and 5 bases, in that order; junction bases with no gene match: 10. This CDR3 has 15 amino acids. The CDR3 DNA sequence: TGTGCCAGCAGTTTGTTTTTGCCAGGACAGGACGAGCAGTACTTC. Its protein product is CASSLFLPGQDEQYF.

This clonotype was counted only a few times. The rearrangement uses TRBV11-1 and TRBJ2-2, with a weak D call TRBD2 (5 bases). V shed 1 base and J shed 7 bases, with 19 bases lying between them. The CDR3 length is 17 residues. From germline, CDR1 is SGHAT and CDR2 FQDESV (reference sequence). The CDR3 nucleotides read TGTGCCAGCAGCTTAGGAGGAGGTCTATCTCGAGGCGGGGAGCTGTTTTTT. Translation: CASSLGGGLSRGGELFF.

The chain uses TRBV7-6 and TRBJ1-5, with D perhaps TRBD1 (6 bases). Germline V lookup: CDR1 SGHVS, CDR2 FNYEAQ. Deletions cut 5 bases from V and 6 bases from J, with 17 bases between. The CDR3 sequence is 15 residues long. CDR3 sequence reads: CASSPQGGKGQPQHF. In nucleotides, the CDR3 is TGTGCCAGCAGCCCCCAAGGGGGGAAGGGTCAGCCCCAGCATTTT.

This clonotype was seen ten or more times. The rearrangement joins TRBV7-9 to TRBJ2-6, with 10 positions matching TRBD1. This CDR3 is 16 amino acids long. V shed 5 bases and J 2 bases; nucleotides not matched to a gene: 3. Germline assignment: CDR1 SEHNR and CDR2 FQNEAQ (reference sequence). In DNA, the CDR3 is TGTGCCAGCAGCCCCGGGACAGGGGCTGGGGCCAACGTCCTGACTTTC. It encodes CASSPGTGAGANVLTF.

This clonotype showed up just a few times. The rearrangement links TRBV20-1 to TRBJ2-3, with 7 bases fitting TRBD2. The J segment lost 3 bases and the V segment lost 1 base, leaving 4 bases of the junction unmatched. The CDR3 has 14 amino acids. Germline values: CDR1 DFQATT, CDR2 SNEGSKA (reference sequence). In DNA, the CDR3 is TGCAGTGCTAGAGTGGCGGGAGAGACAGATACGCAGTATTTT. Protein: CSARVAGETDTQYF.

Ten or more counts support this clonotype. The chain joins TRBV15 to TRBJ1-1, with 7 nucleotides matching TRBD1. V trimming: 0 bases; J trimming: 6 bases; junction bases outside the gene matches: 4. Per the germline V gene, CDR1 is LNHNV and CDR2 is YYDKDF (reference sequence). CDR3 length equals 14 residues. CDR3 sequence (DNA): TGTGCCACCAGCAGAGATAGGGACAGACCTGAAGCTTTCTTT. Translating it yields CATSRDRDRPEAFF.

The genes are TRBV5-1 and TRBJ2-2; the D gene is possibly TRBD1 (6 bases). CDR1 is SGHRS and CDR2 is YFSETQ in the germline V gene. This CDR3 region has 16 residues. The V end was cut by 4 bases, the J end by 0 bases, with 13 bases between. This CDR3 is CASSPEGETNTGELFF. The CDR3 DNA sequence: TGCGCCAGCAGCCCCGAGGGGGAGACGAACACCGGGGAGCTGTTTTTT.

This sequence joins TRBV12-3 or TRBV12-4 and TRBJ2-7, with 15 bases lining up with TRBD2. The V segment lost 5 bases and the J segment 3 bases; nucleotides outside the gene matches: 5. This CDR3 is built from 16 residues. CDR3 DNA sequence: TGTGCCAGCAGTGGACTAGCGGGAGGGCAAGGCTACGAGCAGTACTTC. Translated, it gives CASSGLAGGQGYEQYF.

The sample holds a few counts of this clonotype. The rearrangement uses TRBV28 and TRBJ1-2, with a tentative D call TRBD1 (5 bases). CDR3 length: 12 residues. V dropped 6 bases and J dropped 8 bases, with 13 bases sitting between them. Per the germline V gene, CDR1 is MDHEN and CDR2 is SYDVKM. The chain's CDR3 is CASRAGVGGYTF. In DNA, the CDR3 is TGTGCCAGCAGGGCGGGGGTGGGCGGCTACACCTTC.